This T cell receptor (beta chain) was identified in a study of cytomegalovirus exposure and HLA in healthy donors. On the study more broadly: The 120 validation repertoires used the same platform as the approximately 620 first-cohort repertoires (as reported by a later analysis).

Data came from immunoSEQ multiplex PCR; TCRdb stores just in-frame clones and leaves some out. The sample has hundreds of thousands of clones, roughly 88% seen once. Study findings and constraints: In vitro testing confirmed a few CMV-associated chains as specific for CMV antigens.

Notes on this clone: Its antigen is not known.

Sequencing input: PBMCs. The origin of this receptor is a woman younger than 35 in good health and CMV-seronegative.

CDR3 sequence: CAWSFQGLTEAFF. In DNA, the CDR3 is TGTGCCTGGAGTTTTCAGGGTTTAACTGAAGCTTTCTTT. The chain employs TRBV30 and TRBJ1-1; tentatively, D is TRBD1 (5 bases). The CDR3 is made up of 13 amino acids. Germline CDR1 reads GTSNPN; CDR2 reads SVGIG (reference sequence). Trimming pared 2 bases from V and 5 bases from J, leaving 12 bases between.